Below are 16 T cell receptor beta chains sequenced from a single sample in a study of T-cell memory formation after mild COVID-19. TCRdb reprocessed the 5' RACE reads with MiXCR, giving one entry per CDR3 protein. The data contain about 260,000 distinct CDR3 sequences, 8% to 10% of them singletons. The sequenced sample consisted of PBMCs or a T cell subset sorted from them (not recorded which). All receptors derive from a man between 18 and 35 years old who had mild COVID-19 (a few samples of this study predate the infection). Cell type and time point are not known.

The sample holds a few counts of this clonotype. This rearrangement joins TRBV14 to TRBJ2-7; unclear D gene. V lost 0 bases to trimming and J lost 3 bases, with 9 bases between them. Germline values: CDR1 SGHDN, CDR2 FVKESK. The CDR3 is made up of 14 amino acids. The CDR3: CASSQDIGFYEQYF. CDR3 sequence (DNA): TGTGCCAGCAGCCAAGATATTGGGTTCTACGAGCAGTACTTC.

The CDR3 DNA follows: TGTGCCAGCAGCTTATCTGTCGGGGTATACTACAATGAGCAGTTCTTC. Encoded protein: CASSLSVGVYYNEQFF. The rearrangement uses TRBV11-2 and TRBJ2-1; maybe TRBD2 (5 bases). CDR3 size: 16 residues. Germline assignment: CDR1 SGHAT and CDR2 FQNNGV. The ends were cut back, 2 bases at V and 3 bases at J, with 14 bases in the middle.

This clonotype was seen repeatedly, ten times or more. The chain has TRBV20-1 and TRBJ2-5; 7 bases line up with TRBD2. CDR3 length: 16 amino acids. Germline assignment: CDR1 DFQATT and CDR2 SNEGSKA (reference sequence). The trim removed 0 bases at V and 5 bases at J, leaving 12 bases unmatched. CDR3 residues: CSARDIRDLAGETQYF. Written as DNA, the CDR3 is TGCAGTGCTAGAGATATTCGGGATTTAGCGGGCGAGACCCAGTACTTC.

This clonotype was counted a few times. The chain has TRBV3-1 and TRBJ2-1, with 14 bases that match TRBD2. Germline CDR1 LGHDT, CDR2 YNNKEL (reference sequence). This CDR3 region has 15 residues. V shed 3 bases and J 10 bases; nucleotides not matched to a gene: 5. The CDR3 spells CASSQTSGGAREQFF. As DNA, the CDR3 is TGTGCCAGCAGCCAGACTAGCGGGGGGGCTCGGGAGCAGTTCTTC.

This clonotype was observed a handful of times. The chain joins TRBV6-2 or TRBV6-3 to TRBJ2-3; 7 nucleotides agree with TRBD2. The germline V gene has CDR1 MNHEY and CDR2 SVGEGT. J was trimmed by 0 bases and V by 2 bases; bases with no gene match: 11. The CDR3 is 18 amino acids. The CDR3 nucleotides are TGTGCCAGCAGTTACCGGCGGTCGGGACTACAAAGCACAGATACGCAGTATTTT. Its translation: CASSYRRSGLQSTDTQYF.

The V and J genes are TRBV2 and TRBJ2-2; D unclear. The CDR3 runs to 14 residues. CDR1 and CDR2 (germline): SNHLY, FYNNEI. Trimming left V 7 bases short and J 1 base short, with 10 bases between. As DNA, the CDR3 is TGTGCCAGCATTGAGACCCTGAACACCGGGGAGCTGTTTTTT. Translation gives CASIETLNTGELFF.

This clonotype was detected only a few times. The rearrangement joins TRBV5-1 to TRBJ1-1, with a weak D call TRBD1 (6 bases). Trimming removed 4 bases at V and 5 bases at J, with 15 bases between. The CDR3 runs to 14 residues. CDR1 is SGHRS, CDR2 YFSETQ, per germline. For the CDR3, the DNA is TGCGCCAGCAGCACCAGGGGAGGGGGGACTGAAGCTTTCTTT. Amino acids: CASSTRGGGTEAFF.

This clonotype was seen only a few times. The J gene is TRBJ2-7, the V gene TRBV5-1; D may correspond to TRBD1 or TRBD2 (5 bases each). CDR3 length: 15 amino acids. Between the trimmed V and J ends, which lost 5 bases and 0 bases, there was a span of 15 bases. Germline CDR1 SGHRS, CDR2 YFSETQ. This CDR3 reads CASSPGAGPSYEQYF. CDR3 in DNA: TGCGCCAGCAGTCCCGGGGCCGGCCCCTCCTACGAGCAGTACTTC.

The chain is built from TRBV24-1 and TRBJ1-1; no clear D. Germline V lookup: CDR1 KGHDR, CDR2 SFDVKD. This CDR3 has 17 residues. V was cut by 1 base and J by 0 bases, with 14 bases left in between. CDR3: CATSDLAVYTLNTEAFF. CDR3 DNA: TGTGCCACCAGTGATTTAGCGGTCTACACGCTGAACACTGAAGCTTTCTTT.

The chain combines TRBV4-1 with TRBJ1-1; possibly TRBD1 for D (5 bases). The CDR3 extends over 15 amino acids. Trimming stripped 0 bases from V and 5 bases from J, with 13 bases between. Germline values: CDR1 MGHRA, CDR2 YSYEKL. The CDR3 coding sequence is TGCGCCAGCAGCCAAGATCCCCAGGGCGGGACTGAAGCTTTCTTT. It is translated as CASSQDPQGGTEAFF.

The chain combines TRBV5-6 with TRBJ2-3, with 7 nucleotides matching TRBD2. V gave up 2 bases and J gave up 3 bases; unmatched junction bases: 9. The CDR3 consists of 16 residues. Germline V gene data show CDR1 as SGHDT and CDR2 as YYEEEE. The CDR3 coding sequence is TGTGCCAGCAGCTTCCGAGTCGCGGGGGATACAGATACGCAGTATTTT. It codes for CASSFRVAGDTDTQYF.

This clonotype was seen ten or more times. V and J are TRBV24-1 and TRBJ1-1; a weak D match, TRBD1 (6 bases). The CDR3 consists of 12 residues. The V gene lost 3 bases and the J gene lost 9 bases, with 10 bases spanning the gap. The germline V gene has CDR1 KGHDR and CDR2 SFDVKD. CDR3 residues: CATSDPRGKAFF. In DNA, the CDR3 is TGTGCCACCAGTGATCCAAGGGGGAAAGCTTTCTTT.

This clonotype was seen at least ten times. This chain uses TRBV4-3 with TRBJ2-5; 7 bases map to TRBD1. The CDR3 length is 14 residues. Germline V CDR1 and CDR2: LGHNA, YSLEER. V was pared by 4 bases and J by 2 bases, with 4 bases of the junction left unmatched. CDR3 amino acids: CASSRGTAQETQYF. DNA of the CDR3: TGCGCCAGCAGCCGGGGGACAGCGCAAGAGACCCAGTACTTC.

This clonotype was observed a few times. The CDR3 DNA follows: TGTGCCAGCAGTTACGAGGCCAGGGGGGACTATGGCTACACCTTC. Translating gives CASSYEARGDYGYTF. The chain is built from TRBV6-5 and TRBJ1-2; TRBD1 matches 7 bases. The V segment lost 2 bases and the J segment 3 bases; nucleotides outside the gene matches: 6. The CDR3 extends over 15 amino acids. Looked up from germline, CDR1 is MNHEY and CDR2 is SVGAGI.

The V call is TRBV6-2 or TRBV6-3, the J call TRBJ2-7; possibly TRBD1 for D (5 bases). The V and J ends lost 5 bases and 5 bases respectively, with 13 bases between them. The CDR3 loop spans 13 amino acids. Germline values: CDR1 MNHEY, CDR2 SVGEGT. The chain's CDR3 is CASSHQGTHEQYV. CDR3 coding DNA: TGTGCCAGCAGTCATCAGGGTACCCACGAGCAGTACGTC.

This clonotype was seen at least ten times. The rearrangement uses TRBV6-6 and TRBJ2-7, with D hard to call. The CDR3 is made up of 13 amino acids. V was shortened by 0 bases and J by 0 bases, with 3 bases between the two germline ends. Looked up from germline, CDR1 is MNHNY and CDR2 is SVGAGI (reference sequence). Here the CDR3 reads CASSYSPSYEQYV. In DNA, the CDR3 is TGTGCCAGCAGTTACTCCCCCTCCTACGAGCAGTACGTC.